The 32 T cell receptor beta chains listed next were all sequenced from one sample in a study of technical replicates of blood from a few donors. Sequenced by immunoSEQ multiplex PCR; TCRdb stores in-frame clones only, minus some. The data show approximately 81,000 clones, approximately 75% seen once. Sequenced: PBMCs. The receptors here all came from a human donor in good health. Some clones in this sample may be carry-over from other donors' samples.

V is TRBV18 and J is TRBJ1-2; weak D call: TRBD1 (6 bases). V lost 3 bases and J lost 3, with 8 bases in between. Germline V gene lookup returns CDR1 KGHSH and CDR2 LQKENI. This CDR3 comprises 13 residues. As DNA, the CDR3 is TGTGCCAGCTCACCGGGACAAGACTATGGCTACACCTTC. This translates into CASSPGQDYGYTF. Complete variable domain (other parts from reference TRBV18 and TRBJ1-2): NAGVMQNPRHLVRRRGQEARLRCSPMKGHSHVYWYRQLPEEGLKFMVYLQKENIIDESGMPKERFSAEFPKEGPSILRIQQVVRGDSAAYFCASSPGQDYGYTFGSGTRLTVV.

This sequence joins TRBV7-2 and TRBJ1-5, with unresolved D. The CDR3 spans 16 residues. Trimming shortened V by 0 bases and J by 1 base, and 10 bases separated the two germline ends. The germline V gene encodes CDR1 SGHTA and CDR2 FQGNSA. CDR3 in DNA: TGTGCCAGCAGCTTAGCCCCGGGAGCCAGCAATCAGCCCCAGCATTTT. Translating gives CASSLAPGASNQPQHF. Full variable domain (remainder filled in from reference TRBV7-2 and TRBJ1-5): GAGVSQSPSNKVTEKGKDVELRCDPISGHTALYWYRQSLGQGLEFLIYFQGNSAPDKSGLPSDRFSAERTGGSVSTLTIQRTQQEDSAVYLCASSLAPGASNQPQHFGDGTRLSIL.

The gene calls are TRBV18 and TRBJ1-2, with 8 bases aligning to TRBD1. The V gene end was trimmed by 6 bases and the J gene end by 8 bases; junction bases not matched to a gene: 14. The CDR3 length is 15 residues. Germline CDR1 and CDR2: KGHSH and LQKENI. The CDR3 sequence is CASSAGTGPLYGYTF. In DNA form, the CDR3 reads TGTGCCAGCTCGGCGGGGACAGGTCCTCTTTACGGCTACACCTTC.

The chain has TRBV5-4 and TRBJ2-1; TRBD2 matches at 16 bases. CDR1 SGHNT and CDR2 YYREEE come from the germline V gene (reference sequence). J lost 7 bases, V lost 5 bases, and 0 bases had no gene match. The CDR3 runs to 14 residues. The CDR3 coding sequence is TGTGCCAGCAGGGGACTAGCGGGGGGGAATGAGCAGTTCTTC. It specifies CASRGLAGGNEQFF.

In this sample, this clone turned up a few times. The chain uses TRBV6-5 and TRBJ1-5, with no clear D. V was pared by 2 bases and J by 3 bases, with 5 bases between. CDR1 and CDR2 from the germline V gene are MNHEY and SVGAGI. The CDR3 length is 13 residues. The CDR3 reads CASSYRDNQPQHF. CDR3 coding DNA: TGTGCCAGCAGTTACAGAGACAATCAGCCCCAGCATTTT.

The chain is built from TRBV4-1 and TRBJ2-1; TRBD2 agrees at 9 bases. Per the germline V gene, CDR1 is MGHRA and CDR2 is YSYEKL. The CDR3 spans 15 residues. Trimming at V came to 4 bases and at J to 8 bases, leaving 9 bases not matched to a gene. This CDR3 is CASSLSAGGPDEQFF. As DNA, the CDR3 is TGCGCCAGCAGCCTCAGCGCGGGAGGGCCGGATGAGCAGTTCTTC.

CDR3 protein: CASSPDSLYEQYF. CDR3 sequence (DNA): TGTGCCAGCTCACCAGACAGCCTTTACGAGCAGTACTTC. This chain uses TRBV18 with TRBJ2-7; D is perhaps TRBD1 (5 bases). Trimming cost V 2 bases and J 4 bases, with 9 bases left between them. This CDR3 contains 13 residues. In germline, CDR1 is KGHSH, CDR2 LQKENI.

V is TRBV30 and J is TRBJ2-5; 9 bases are shared with TRBD1. The CDR3 is 14 residues long. CDR1 and CDR2 from the germline V gene are GTSNPN and SVGIG (reference sequence). V lost 1 base to trimming and J lost 5 bases; unmatched junction nucleotides: 5. The CDR3 sequence: CAWSGDRAKETQYF. In DNA, the CDR3 is TGTGCCTGGAGTGGGGACAGGGCCAAGGAGACCCAGTACTTC.

The gene calls are TRBV30 and TRBJ1-1; 10 bases are shared with TRBD1. The germline CDR1 and CDR2 sequences are GTSNPN and SVGIG (reference sequence). The CDR3 totals 14 residues. Trimming removed 3 bases from V and 4 bases from J; junction bases left unmatched: 5. Written as DNA, the CDR3 is TGTGCCTGGAGCCCCCGGACAGGGGGCACTGAAGCTTTCTTT. This gives the protein CAWSPRTGGTEAFF.

This clone showed up many times. This chain uses TRBV4-3 with TRBJ2-7; 8 nucleotides agree with TRBD1. The CDR3 consists of 15 residues. J gave up 4 bases and V 4 bases, and 9 bases lay outside the gene matches. CDR1 and CDR2 from the germline V gene are LGHNA and YSLEER. CDR3 nucleotide sequence: TGCGCCAGCAGCCCGGACAGGGCTGGGGGATACGAGCAGTACTTC. Translation: CASSPDRAGGYEQYF.

The V call is TRBV11-3, the J call TRBJ2-3; 8 positions agree with TRBD1. The germline V gene has CDR1 SGHNT and CDR2 YENEEA. The ends lost 3 bases at V and 2 bases at J; junction bases unmatched: 4. This CDR3 has 15 amino acids. The CDR3 DNA reads as TGTGCCAGCAGCTTCCGGGACAGGACCACAGATACGCAGTATTTT. It yields the protein CASSFRDRTTDTQYF.

The chain carries TRBV6-6 and TRBJ2-7, with D possibly being TRBD2 (5 bases). V was trimmed by 9 bases and J by 3 bases, leaving 12 bases between them. The V gene's germline CDR1 is MNHNY and CDR2 SVGAGI (reference sequence). The CDR3 length is 12 residues. CDR3 loop: CASTRVGYEQYF. The CDR3, as DNA: TGTGCCAGTACTAGGGTGGGCTACGAGCAGTACTTC.

This chain connects TRBV4-1 to TRBJ2-7; 7 bases match TRBD2. The CDR3 runs 16 residues. The trim removed 4 bases at V and 2 bases at J, leaving 11 bases unmatched. Looked up from germline, CDR1 is MGHRA and CDR2 is YSYEKL. The CDR3 DNA reads TGCGCCAGCAGCCTCCAGAAGAGCGGGAACCCCTACGAGCAGTACTTC. Translated: CASSLQKSGNPYEQYF.

V gene TRBV4-1 combines with J gene TRBJ2-7; 7 bases are shared with TRBD1. Germline CDR1 reads MGHRA; CDR2 reads YSYEKL. V was clipped by 1 base and J by 6 bases; unmatched bases: 6. This CDR3 region has 14 residues. CDR3 sequence reads: CASSQVTGSSEQYF. The CDR3 nucleotides are TGCGCCAGCAGCCAAGTGACAGGGTCGAGCGAGCAGTACTTC.

The chain uses TRBV9 and TRBJ1-6; D perhaps matches TRBD1 (5 bases). Germline V lookup: CDR1 SGDLS, CDR2 YYNGEE. V lost 0 bases and J lost 8, with 12 bases in between. This CDR3 comprises 15 residues. The CDR3 is CASSVEVGGYSPLHF. CDR3 nucleotide sequence: TGTGCCAGCAGCGTAGAAGTCGGGGGTTATTCACCCCTCCACTTT.

The rearrangement joins TRBV30 to TRBJ1-1; D possibly corresponds to TRBD1 (5 bases). The CDR3 length is 14 residues. Trimming left V 2 bases short and J 0 bases short, with 10 bases between. CDR1 GTSNPN and CDR2 SVGIG come from the germline V gene (reference sequence). As DNA, the CDR3 is TGTGCCTGGAGTATTGACAGCATGAACACTGAAGCTTTCTTT. It codes for CAWSIDSMNTEAFF.

The chain carries TRBV30 and TRBJ2-2, with D maybe TRBD1 (6 bases). V was clipped by 3 bases and J by 1 base, with 6 bases between them. CDR1 GTSNPN and CDR2 SVGIG come from the germline V gene (reference sequence). This CDR3 contains 13 residues. The chain's CDR3 is CAWRGGNTGELFF. For the CDR3, the DNA is TGTGCCTGGAGAGGGGGGAACACCGGGGAGCTGTTTTTT.

In nucleotides, the CDR3 is TGTGCCAGCAGCCTACAGGGGGGTCCCTCTGGGGCCAACGTCCTGACTTTC. Translation: CASSLQGGPSGANVLTF. The chain links TRBV7-3 to TRBJ2-6; 8 bases line up with TRBD1. CDR3 size: 17 residues. V dropped 5 bases and J dropped 0; count of bases not matched to a gene: 6. Per germline, CDR1 SGHTA and CDR2 FQGTGA.

The chain links TRBV19 to TRBJ2-5, with 8 nucleotides matching TRBD1. Trimming cost V 4 bases and J 6 bases; bases outside gene matches: 4. Germline V gene sequence: CDR1 LNHDA, CDR2 SQIVND (reference sequence). The CDR3 is 13 residues long. The CDR3 DNA sequence: TGTGCCAGTAGTACCGGACAGGGCCAGACCCAGTACTTC. The encoded protein is CASSTGQGQTQYF.

The rearrangement links TRBV30 to TRBJ2-7, with D unclear. CDR1 is GTSNPN, CDR2 SVGIG, per germline (reference sequence). The CDR3 contains 16 residues. V lost 1 base, J lost 0 bases, and 16 bases lay in between. CDR3 DNA: TGTGCCTGGAGTGATGGGCCATGGCCAAACTCCTACGAGCAGTACTTC. It encodes CAWSDGPWPNSYEQYF. The whole variable domain, remainder taken from reference TRBV30 and TRBJ2-7, is SQTIHQWPATLVQPVGSPLSLECTVEGTSNPNLYWYRQAAGRGLQLLFYSVGIGQISSEVPQNLSASRPQDRQFILSSKKLLLSDSGFYLCAWSDGPWPNSYEQYFGPGTRLTVT.

A single count supports this clone. The genes are TRBV6-5 and TRBJ2-7; the match to TRBD2 covers 9 bases. The CDR3 has 16 residues. V trimming: 0 bases; J trimming: 4 bases; junction bases outside the gene matches: 7. Germline CDR1 MNHEY, CDR2 SVGAGI. The DNA of the CDR3 is TGTGCCAGCAGTTACTCGCTCGCTAGCGGGGTTTACGAGCAGTACTTC. Protein: CASSYSLASGVYEQYF.

The V call is TRBV19, the J call TRBJ2-1; 10 nucleotides align to TRBD2. The CDR3 loop spans 15 amino acids. From germline, CDR1 is LNHDA and CDR2 SQIVND (reference sequence). V dropped 5 bases and J dropped 6; count of bases not matched to a gene: 7. CDR3 in amino acids: CASSLIAGGGNEQFF. Written as DNA, the CDR3 is TGTGCCAGTAGTCTCATAGCGGGAGGAGGCAATGAGCAGTTCTTC.

This clone was recorded only once. V is TRBV4-1 and J is TRBJ2-2, with 8 bases matching TRBD1. V lost 7 bases to trimming and J lost 3 bases; unmatched junction nucleotides: 7. The CDR3 spans 15 residues. Looked up from germline, CDR1 is MGHRA and CDR2 is YSYEKL. In DNA, the CDR3 is TGCGCCAGCAAGATCAGGACAGGGCACACCGGGGAGCTGTTTTTT. This sequence encodes CASKIRTGHTGELFF.

CDR3 loop: CASSPGTLLGDQETQYF. DNA of the CDR3: TGTGCCAGCAGCCCCGGCACCTTACTAGGAGACCAAGAGACCCAGTACTTC. This chain uses TRBV7-2 with TRBJ2-5; D perhaps matches TRBD2 (5 bases). This CDR3 region has 17 residues. Per germline, CDR1 SGHTA and CDR2 FQGNSA. The V end lost 5 bases, the J end lost 0 bases, and 19 bases lay between the germline ends.

The chain's CDR3 is CASSPGSGNNEQFF. DNA of the CDR3: TGTGCCAGCAGCCCGGGTAGCGGGAATAATGAGCAGTTCTTC. This sequence joins TRBV7-3 and TRBJ2-1, with 8 nucleotides matching TRBD2. CDR1 SGHTA and CDR2 FQGTGA come from the germline V gene. This CDR3 is built from 14 residues. The V segment lost 5 bases and the J segment 7 bases; nucleotides outside the gene matches: 7.

The chain couples TRBV5-6 to TRBJ2-3, with 7 bases aligning to TRBD2. CDR1 and CDR2 from the germline V gene are SGHDT and YYEEEE. The CDR3 has 15 residues. The junction had 13 bases not matched to a gene; V was cut back by 6 bases and J by 6 bases. This CDR3 reads CASTRRGLPGDTQYF. The DNA of the CDR3 is TGTGCCAGCACCCGGAGGGGACTACCGGGGGATACGCAGTATTTT.

The chain couples TRBV30 to TRBJ2-7, with D possibly TRBD1 on 6 matching bases. From germline, CDR1 is GTSNPN and CDR2 SVGIG (reference sequence). CDR3 size: 12 residues. V lost 1 base to trimming and J lost 7 bases, with 11 bases between them. CDR3: CAWSESGVEQYF. For the CDR3, the DNA is TGTGCCTGGAGTGAATCAGGGGTTGAGCAGTACTTC. The variable domain in full, completed from reference TRBV30 and TRBJ2-7, reads SQTIHQWPATLVQPVGSPLSLECTVEGTSNPNLYWYRQAAGRGLQLLFYSVGIGQISSEVPQNLSASRPQDRQFILSSKKLLLSDSGFYLCAWSESGVEQYFGPGTRLTVT.

The V call is TRBV25-1, the J call TRBJ2-6, with 7 positions matching TRBD1. V shed 8 bases, J shed 1 base, and the junction held 5 bases outside the gene matches. CDR1 and CDR2 (germline): MGHDK, SYGVNS. The CDR3 sequence is 15 residues long. CDR3 sequence reads: CASSPGGSGANVLTF. Written as DNA, the CDR3 is TGTGCCAGCTCACCAGGGGGATCTGGGGCCAACGTCCTGACTTTC.

This chain joins TRBV7-2 and TRBJ2-1; 10 bases are shared with TRBD1. Per germline, CDR1 SGHTA and CDR2 FQGNSA. This CDR3 has 13 residues. V was pared by 3 bases and J by 10 bases, with 3 bases of the junction left unmatched. The CDR3: CASSFDRGREQFF. As DNA, the CDR3 is TGTGCCAGCAGCTTCGACAGGGGGCGGGAGCAGTTCTTC.

This clone has a single count. The genes are TRBV6-6 and TRBJ2-1; D possibly corresponds to TRBD2 (5 bases). Germline V gene data show CDR1 as MNHNY and CDR2 as SVGAGI (reference sequence). V was trimmed by 6 bases and J by 7 bases, leaving 10 bases between them. The CDR3 has 12 amino acids. CDR3 sequence: CASSLGGNEQFF. The CDR3 nucleotides are TGTGCCAGCAGCCTAGGCGGGAATGAGCAGTTCTTC.

The chain is built from TRBV6-1 and TRBJ1-5; 7 bases agree with TRBD1. Germline trimming cut 10 bases from V and 6 bases from J; bases unmatched to any gene: 9. This CDR3 is built from 13 residues. The V gene's germline CDR1 is MNHNS and CDR2 SASEGT. CDR3 DNA sequence: TGTGCCATTTCACAGGGGACCGCTCAGCCCCAGCATTTT. This codes for CAISQGTAQPQHF.

V gene TRBV19 combines with J gene TRBJ1-6; the match to TRBD1 covers 11 bases. The CDR3 is 16 residues long. Germline V gene data show CDR1 as LNHDA and CDR2 as SQIVND (reference sequence). V shed 5 bases, J shed 7 bases, and the junction held 7 bases outside the gene matches. CDR3 nucleotide sequence: TGTGCCAGTAGTCCTCGGACAGGGGGCGAGAATTCACCCCTCCACTTT. The encoded protein is CASSPRTGGENSPLHF.